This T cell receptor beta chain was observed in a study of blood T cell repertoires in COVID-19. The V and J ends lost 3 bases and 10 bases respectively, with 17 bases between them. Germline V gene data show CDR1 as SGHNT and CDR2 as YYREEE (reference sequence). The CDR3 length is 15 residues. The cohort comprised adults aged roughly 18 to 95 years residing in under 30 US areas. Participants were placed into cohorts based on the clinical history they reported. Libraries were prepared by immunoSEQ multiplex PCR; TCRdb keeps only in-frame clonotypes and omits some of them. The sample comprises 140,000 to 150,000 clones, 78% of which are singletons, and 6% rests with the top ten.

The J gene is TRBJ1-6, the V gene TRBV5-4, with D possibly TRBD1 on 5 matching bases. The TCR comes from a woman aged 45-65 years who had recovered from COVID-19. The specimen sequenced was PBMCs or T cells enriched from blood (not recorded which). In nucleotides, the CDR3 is TGTGCCAGCAGCTCCTCGGGGGTACTGGTGTCACCCCTCCACTTT. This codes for CASSSSGVLVSPLHF.